The 28 T cell receptor beta chains listed next were all sequenced from one sample in a study of CD8 T cells in Susac syndrome. RNA amounts of roughly 0.5 to 1 ug underwent reverse transcription with random hexamers. TCRdb fed the immunoSEQ multiplex PCR reads into MiXCR, producing one record per CDR3 protein. The sample consists of roughly 120,000 distinct CDR3 sequences, roughly 93% of them appearing once. Sequencing was performed on CD8+ T cells from PBMCs. Receptor source: a human donor with multiple sclerosis.

The sample holds one count of this clonotype. The chain uses TRBV27 and TRBJ1-5; D possibly corresponds to TRBD1 (5 bases). Germline CDR1 is MNHEY and CDR2 is SMNVEV (reference sequence). This CDR3 has 15 amino acids. V lost 6 bases, J lost 5 bases, and 17 bases lay in between. Here the CDR3 reads CASSPRGSSDQPQHF. CDR3 DNA: TGTGCCAGCAGCCCCCGGGGCAGCAGTGATCAGCCCCAGCATTTT.

This chain uses TRBV19 with TRBJ2-1, with TRBD1 identical over 10 bases. The germline V gene encodes CDR1 LNHDA and CDR2 SQIVND (reference sequence). The CDR3 contains 15 residues. The J segment lost 8 bases and the V segment lost 6 bases, leaving 10 bases of the junction unmatched. This CDR3 reads CASSPGQGESDEQFF. The CDR3, as DNA: TGTGCCAGTAGCCCAGGACAGGGGGAATCTGATGAGCAGTTCTTC.

Only one count was recorded for this clonotype. This sequence joins TRBV20-1 and TRBJ2-3; 7 nucleotides match TRBD2. There are 14 residues in the CDR3. J was trimmed by 4 bases and V by 6 bases; bases with no gene match: 10. Germline lookup yields CDR1 DFQATT and CDR2 SNEGSKA (reference sequence). The CDR3 nucleotides read TGCAGTGCGTCTCTGGCTAGCGGAGCAGATACGCAGTATTTT. The encoded protein is CSASLASGADTQYF.

This clonotype has only a few counts. This chain connects TRBV4-1 to TRBJ2-7; no firm D call. The CDR3 is made up of 14 amino acids. Germline V gene lookup returns CDR1 MGHRA and CDR2 YSYEKL. Trimming pared 0 bases from V and 0 bases from J, leaving 6 bases between. The CDR3 sequence: CASSQDESSYEQYV. The CDR3 nucleotides are TGCGCCAGCAGCCAAGATGAGTCCTCCTACGAGCAGTACGTC.

The rearrangement links TRBV7-9 to TRBJ1-2; D remains unclear. The CDR3 length is 16 residues. Trimming cost V 1 base and J 2 bases, with 14 bases left between them. Germline CDR1 is SEHNR and CDR2 is FQNEAQ (reference sequence). The CDR3 sequence: CASSLGRAGSNYGYTF. As DNA, the CDR3 is TGTGCCAGCAGCTTAGGAAGGGCAGGATCCAACTATGGCTACACCTTC.

The rearrangement links TRBV7-9 to TRBJ1-1, with D perhaps matching TRBD1 (5 bases). V dropped 2 bases and J dropped 8 bases, with 15 bases sitting between them. The CDR3 is 14 residues long. Germline CDR1 is SEHNR and CDR2 is FQNEAQ (reference sequence). The CDR3 sequence is CASSLSIEPGEAFF. The CDR3 nucleotides read TGTGCCAGCAGCTTAAGTATAGAGCCAGGGGAAGCTTTCTTT.

The chain recombines TRBV23-1 with TRBJ1-3, with D maybe TRBD1 (6 bases). TRBV23-1 is filed as an ORF, its function uncertain. The V and J ends lost 0 bases and 1 base respectively, with 16 bases between them. The CDR3 has 18 amino acids. The CDR3 DNA reads as TGCGCCAGCAGTCAATCGGGGGCGGGGGCAGGTTCTGGAAACACCATATATTTT. Translating it yields CASSQSGAGAGSGNTIYF.

The gene calls are TRBV7-2 and TRBJ2-5; 7 bases agree with TRBD2. CDR3 length: 15 amino acids. Losses at the gene ends were 5 bases for V and 2 bases for J; bases not matched to a gene: 8. From germline, CDR1 is SGHTA and CDR2 FQGNSA. CDR3 loop: CASSRGGGRQETQYF. The CDR3 DNA reads as TGTGCCAGCAGCCGGGGCGGGGGACGGCAAGAGACCCAGTACTTC. Using reference TRBV7-2 and TRBJ2-5 for the parts outside the CDR3, the full variable domain is GAGVSQSPSNKVTEKGKDVELRCDPISGHTALYWYRQSLGQGLEFLIYFQGNSAPDKSGLPSDRFSAERTGGSVSTLTIQRTQQEDSAVYLCASSRGGGRQETQYFGPGTRLLVL.

Concerning this clonotype: The junction departs from germline at one end; a sequencing error may be responsible. The chain uses TRBV7-9 and TRBJ1-1; D is unclear. The CDR3 spans 13 residues. Per the germline V gene, CDR1 is SEHNR and CDR2 is FQNEAQ (reference sequence). CDR3 loop: CASSLALATEASF. CDR3 in DNA: TGTGCCAGCAGCTTAGCCCTTGCCACTGAAGCTTCCTTT.

The gene calls are TRBV6-1 and TRBJ1-1; D remains ambiguous. This CDR3 is built from 14 residues. Germline values: CDR1 MNHNS, CDR2 SASEGT. V was cut by 1 base and J by 4 bases, with 10 bases left in between. The CDR3 coding sequence is TGTGCCAGCAGTGAAGTTGGGGTCCGCACTGAAGCTTTCTTT. It encodes CASSEVGVRTEAFF.

This chain joins TRBV30 and TRBJ2-5; D remains unclear. CDR3 length equals 12 residues. Between the trimmed V and J ends, which lost 2 bases and 1 base, there was a span of 5 bases. Germline-derived CDR1 and CDR2 are GTSNPN and SVGIG (reference sequence). The CDR3 DNA is TGTGCCTGGAGTCTAGTCCAAGAGACCCAGTACTTC. Its protein is CAWSLVQETQYF.

Only a few counts were recorded for this clonotype. V and J are TRBV7-9 and TRBJ1-2; maybe TRBD1 (6 bases). The length of the CDR3 is 12 residues. The ends were cut back, 4 bases at V and 6 bases at J, with 9 bases in the middle. Germline-derived CDR1 and CDR2 are SEHNR and FQNEAQ (reference sequence). CDR3: CASSSRQDGYTF. The CDR3 region has the DNA TGTGCCAGCAGCTCCAGACAGGATGGCTACACCTTC.

The rearrangement links TRBV28 to TRBJ2-5, with 7 bases aligning to TRBD2. V lost 5 bases to trimming and J lost 3 bases; unmatched junction nucleotides: 6. The CDR3 sequence is 14 residues long. From germline, CDR1 is MDHEN and CDR2 SYDVKM. The CDR3 DNA reads as TGTGCCAGCAGTCCCACGGGGAGGGAAGAGACCCAGTACTTC. This encodes CASSPTGREETQYF.

The rearrangement joins TRBV19 to TRBJ2-2; 12 nucleotides match TRBD2. Trimming took 11 bases from V and 5 from J; bases not matched to a gene: 3. The CDR3 sequence is 13 residues long. Germline loops: CDR1 LNHDA, CDR2 SQIVND (reference sequence). The CDR3, as DNA: TGTGCCGGAGGGACTAGCGGGACCGGGGAGCTGTTTTTT. Protein product: CAGGTSGTGELFF.

The chain employs TRBV12-5 and TRBJ1-1; unclear D gene. The CDR3 runs 16 residues. Germline V CDR1 and CDR2: LGHNT, FRNRAP. Deletions cut 1 base from V and 0 bases from J, with 12 bases between. The CDR3 loop reads CASGLARQKVNTEAFF. CDR3 nucleotides: TGTGCTAGTGGTTTGGCAAGACAAAAAGTGAACACTGAAGCTTTCTTT.

V is TRBV5-1 and J is TRBJ2-7; weak D call: TRBD2 (5 bases). The CDR3 has 14 residues. The ends were cut back, 0 bases at V and 3 bases at J, with 10 bases in the middle. Germline loops: CDR1 SGHRS, CDR2 YFSETQ. CDR3 in DNA: TGCGCCAGCAGCTTGGGAGGGCCCTACTACGAGCAGTACTTC. Translation gives CASSLGGPYYEQYF.

The CDR3 nucleotides are TGTGCCAGCAGCTCCGGGACAGTGACTTTCTTT. This encodes CASSSGTVTFF. This rearrangement joins TRBV7-9 to TRBJ1-1; 7 bases agree with TRBD1. Trimming cost V 4 bases and J 12 bases; bases outside gene matches: 5. The CDR3 runs to 11 residues. Germline loops: CDR1 SEHNR, CDR2 FQNEAQ (reference sequence).

A single count supports this clonotype. The CDR3 region has the DNA TGTGCCAGCAGCGTATTACTTGCCGGGGAGCTGTTTTTT. Its protein product is CASSVLLAGELFF. The rearrangement uses TRBV9 and TRBJ2-2; D is uncertain. The CDR3 runs 13 residues. Trimming removed 1 base at V and 6 bases at J, with 7 bases between. Germline V gives CDR1 SGDLS, CDR2 YYNGEE.

This chain uses TRBV5-6 with TRBJ2-3, with unresolved D. The germline V gene encodes CDR1 SGHDT and CDR2 YYEEEE. The CDR3 loop spans 12 amino acids. Trimming took off 4 bases at V and 7 bases at J, with 10 bases between the two ends. The CDR3 DNA follows: TGTGCCAGCAGCCCTGGTCCATATACGCAGTATTTT. This encodes CASSPGPYTQYF.

The chain is built from TRBV6-2 or TRBV6-3 and TRBJ2-1; 7 bases map to TRBD2. The CDR3 is made up of 15 amino acids. Trimming took 2 bases from V and 5 from J; bases not matched to a gene: 6. Germline CDR1 is MNHEY and CDR2 is SVGEGT. CDR3 nucleotides: TGTGCCAGCAGTTACCGTCTAGCGGTCAACAATGAGCAGTTCTTC. Protein sequence: CASSYRLAVNNEQFF.

The chain uses TRBV15 and TRBJ1-5, with 7 bases identical to TRBD1. The ends lost 9 bases at V and 8 bases at J; junction bases unmatched: 10. The germline V gene encodes CDR1 LNHNV and CDR2 YYDKDF (reference sequence). The CDR3 runs to 13 residues. The CDR3 loop reads CATGPNTGEPQHF. The CDR3 DNA sequence: TGTGCCACAGGACCAAACACAGGGGAGCCCCAGCATTTT.

V and J are TRBV5-6 and TRBJ2-7; TRBD1 aligns across 7 bases. CDR3 length: 17 residues. V shed 4 bases, J shed 0 bases, and the junction held 13 bases outside the gene matches. The V gene's germline CDR1 is SGHDT and CDR2 YYEEEE. This chain's CDR3 is CASSDKPQGPSSYEQYF. In DNA form, the CDR3 reads TGTGCCAGCAGCGACAAACCACAGGGGCCAAGCTCCTACGAGCAGTACTTC.

V is TRBV9 and J is TRBJ1-1; D unclear. Deletions cut 2 bases from V and 4 bases from J, with 9 bases between. The length of the CDR3 is 13 residues. CDR1 SGDLS and CDR2 YYNGEE come from the germline V gene. The CDR3 DNA reads TGTGCCAGCAGCGTCTCTGGGCGCACTGAAGCTTTCTTT. Translated, it gives CASSVSGRTEAFF.

This chain joins TRBV7-6 and TRBJ1-1; D gene uncertain. V gave up 5 bases and J gave up 3 bases, with 10 bases separating them. Germline loops: CDR1 SGHVS, CDR2 FNYEAQ. The CDR3 runs to 13 residues. CDR3 sequence (DNA): TGTGCCAGCAGCCCAGGCTCCCACACTGAAGCTTTCTTT. It encodes CASSPGSHTEAFF.

This clonotype has just one count. The CDR3 loop is CASSLVLSQETQYF. CDR3 nucleotides: TGTGCCAGCAGCTTAGTTCTAAGCCAAGAGACCCAGTACTTC. The chain combines TRBV11-2 with TRBJ2-5; D gene uncertain. Germline V gene sequence: CDR1 SGHAT, CDR2 FQNNGV. Trimming left V 1 base short and J 1 base short, with 7 bases between. The CDR3 runs 14 residues.

The rearrangement uses TRBV13 and TRBJ2-1; 7 nucleotides match TRBD1. This CDR3 contains 15 residues. The germline gives CDR1 PRHDT, CDR2 FYEKMQ (reference sequence). Germline trimming cut 5 bases from V and 4 bases from J; bases unmatched to any gene: 8. The CDR3 nucleotides read TGTGCCAGCAGCCTGGGACAGCGACAGTACAATGAGCAGTTCTTC. Translated: CASSLGQRQYNEQFF. Supplemented by reference TRBV13 and TRBJ2-1, the full variable domain reads AAGVIQSPRHLIKEKRETATLKCYPIPRHDTVYWYQQGPGQDPQFLISFYEKMQSDKGSIPDRFSAQQFSDYHSELNMSSLELGDSALYFCASSLGQRQYNEQFFGPGTRLTVL.

The genes are TRBV6-2 or TRBV6-3 and TRBJ1-5, with 7 bases aligning to TRBD1. CDR3 length: 21 residues. Trimming cost V 0 bases and J 0 bases; bases outside gene matches: 17. Looked up from germline, CDR1 is MNHEY and CDR2 is SVGEGT. The CDR3 DNA is TGTGCCAGCAGTTACTCGATCGTCTCAGGGACAGACCTTTATAGCAATCAGCCCCAGCATTTT. Residues: CASSYSIVSGTDLYSNQPQHF.

The chain uses TRBV12-3 or TRBV12-4 and TRBJ1-5, with D possibly being TRBD1 (5 bases). The V gene lost 1 base and the J gene lost 1 base, with 14 bases spanning the gap. CDR3 size: 17 residues. The CDR3 is CASSLVGDTVSNQPQHF. CDR3 nucleotide sequence: TGTGCCAGCAGTTTAGTAGGGGATACCGTCAGCAATCAGCCCCAGCATTTT.